This T cell receptor (beta chain) was identified during a study of blood T cells in healthy people across ages. Through a sample-barcoded 5' primer and a J-beta primer mix, a second PCR was run for roughly 7 to 11 cycles. TCRdb re-called the 5' RACE reads through MiXCR, storing one row per CDR3 protein. This table holds more than 500,000 distinct CDR3 sequences, 27% found once. Points from the study as a whole: Donors of long life had a larger count of naive CD4+ cells and greater diversity than aged donors.

CDR1 is SGDLS and CDR2 is YYNGEE in the germline V gene. V lost 0 bases and J 7 bases, leaving 11 bases between the germline ends. This CDR3 region has 14 residues. Concerning this clonotype itself: No antigen is known for it.

The chain combines TRBV9 with TRBJ2-4; tentatively, D is TRBD1 (6 bases). Sequencing was done on a sample of blood. This receptor was identified in an older woman in good health. Here the CDR3 reads CASSVEDRKNIQYF. The CDR3 DNA is TGTGCCAGCAGCGTAGAGGACAGAAAGAACATTCAGTACTTC.